These 22 T cell receptor beta chains share one sample of origin, sequenced in a study of cytomegalovirus exposure and HLA in healthy donors. The PCR used 60 Vbeta and 13 Jbeta primers. Using immunoSEQ multiplex PCR, the repertoire was profiled, and TCRdb retains in-frame clones only, with some absent. Seen here are approximately 240,000 clones, around 88% observed once, and the top ten hold about 1%. Sequencing input: PBMCs. The receptors derive from a woman under 30 in good health and CMV-seronegative.

The CDR3 DNA follows: TGCGCCAGCAGTTTACAGAACCGTGGCTACACCTTC. Its translation is CASSLQNRGYTF. The gene calls are TRBV5-1 and TRBJ1-2; no definite D call. Germline lookup yields CDR1 SGHRS and CDR2 YFSETQ. This CDR3 contains 12 residues. Trimming pared 5 bases from V and 7 bases from J, leaving 12 bases between.

This sequence joins TRBV4-3 and TRBJ2-1, with TRBD1 as a possible D gene (5 bases). CDR3 length: 15 residues. Germline V gives CDR1 LGHNA, CDR2 YSLEER. Trimming pared 1 base from V and 4 bases from J, leaving 11 bases between. In DNA form, the CDR3 reads TGCGCCAGCAGCCAAGCTGGGGCTTATTACAATGAGCAGTTCTTC. Translation gives CASSQAGAYYNEQFF.

V usage is TRBV7-6 and J usage is TRBJ1-4, with a tentative D call TRBD1 (5 bases). V lost 5 bases and J 4 bases, leaving 14 bases between the germline ends. This CDR3 has 15 amino acids. Germline CDR1 is SGHVS and CDR2 is FNYEAQ. CDR3 sequence reads: CASSPSRQRNEKLFF. The DNA of the CDR3 is TGTGCCAGCAGCCCCAGTAGACAGCGTAATGAAAAACTGTTTTTT.

This clone has a single count. J is TRBJ2-1 and V is TRBV14; tentatively, D is TRBD2 (6 bases). Germline V lookup: CDR1 SGHDN, CDR2 FVKESK. The CDR3 covers 15 residues. Trimming removed 2 bases from V and 10 bases from J, with 18 bases in between. The CDR3 sequence: CASSQSRGSPKEQFF. The DNA for the CDR3 is TGTGCCAGCAGCCAATCACGGGGGTCCCCCAAAGAGCAGTTCTTC.

The CDR3 loop is CASSGGKTSGINEQFF. The DNA for the CDR3 is TGTGCCAGCAGCGGAGGCAAGACTAGCGGGATCAATGAGCAGTTCTTC. This chain connects TRBV9 to TRBJ2-1, with TRBD2 matching 11 bases. This CDR3 region has 16 residues. Germline values: CDR1 SGDLS, CDR2 YYNGEE. The J segment lost 6 bases and the V segment lost 3 bases, leaving 8 bases of the junction unmatched.

The chain combines TRBV29-1 with TRBJ1-2, with 8 bases lining up with TRBD1. Per the germline V gene, CDR1 is SQVTM and CDR2 is ANQGSEA. Trimming cost V 7 bases and J 9 bases; bases outside gene matches: 10. The CDR3 is made up of 12 amino acids. This chain's CDR3 is CSGHVTGARYTF. CDR3 coding DNA: TGCAGCGGGCACGTGACAGGGGCCCGCTACACCTTC.

This clone came up a few times. The V and J genes are TRBV11-3 and TRBJ1-1, with a possible D match to TRBD1 (6 bases). The CDR3 consists of 13 residues. Looked up from germline, CDR1 is SGHNT and CDR2 is YENEEA. Deletions cut 5 bases from V and 3 bases from J, with 10 bases between. The chain's CDR3 is CASSRNRDTEAFF. CDR3 sequence (DNA): TGTGCCAGCAGCCGAAACAGGGACACTGAAGCTTTCTTT.

This chain connects TRBV9 to TRBJ2-3; 11 nucleotides line up with TRBD2. The germline CDR1 and CDR2 sequences are SGDLS and YYNGEE. V shed 0 bases and J 2 bases; nucleotides not matched to a gene: 2. This CDR3 has 16 amino acids. CDR3 DNA: TGTGCCAGCAGCGTAGGTAGCGGGGGGGCCACAGATACGCAGTATTTT. Its translation: CASSVGSGGATDTQYF.

This chain links TRBV2 with TRBJ1-3; D is uncertain. The CDR3 runs 14 residues. Germline CDR1 reads SNHLY; CDR2 reads FYNNEI. Trimming left V 7 bases short and J 4 bases short, with 14 bases between. The CDR3 spells CASNRVFFGNTIYF. The DNA for the CDR3 is TGTGCCAGCAACCGGGTATTTTTCGGAAACACCATATATTTT.

This rearrangement joins TRBV4-3 to TRBJ2-7; 9 nucleotides line up with TRBD1. The CDR3 spans 15 residues. Germline CDR1 LGHNA, CDR2 YSLEER. J gave up 5 bases and V 3 bases, and 8 bases lay outside the gene matches. CDR3 loop: CASSHPGTGLDEQYF. CDR3 DNA: TGCGCCAGCAGCCACCCCGGGACAGGGCTGGACGAGCAGTACTTC.

This chain links TRBV7-9 with TRBJ2-5, with unresolved D. Germline V gives CDR1 SEHNR, CDR2 FQNEAQ (reference sequence). The germline V and J ends were trimmed by 5 bases and 3 bases, with 13 bases remaining between them. The CDR3 sequence is 14 residues long. Here the CDR3 reads CASSLPNPKETQYF. In DNA, the CDR3 is TGTGCCAGCAGCCTACCAAACCCAAAAGAGACCCAGTACTTC.

The chain links TRBV11-2 to TRBJ2-1, with 7 bases that match TRBD2. Germline V gene data show CDR1 as SGHAT and CDR2 as FQNNGV. The CDR3 totals 14 residues. V trimming: 1 base; J trimming: 6 bases; junction bases outside the gene matches: 3. In DNA, the CDR3 is TGTGCCAGCAGCTTAGCCGCTAGCGGCAATGAGCAGTTCTTC. Protein product: CASSLAASGNEQFF.

This chain uses TRBV4-2 with TRBJ1-2, with 9 positions matching TRBD1. The CDR3 is 15 residues long. The V and J ends lost 2 bases and 7 bases, in that order; junction bases with no gene match: 8. Germline V gives CDR1 LGHNA, CDR2 YNFKEQ. The DNA of the CDR3 is TGTGCCAGCAGCCAACTTACAGGGGGCTCTAGTGGCTACACCTTC. It specifies CASSQLTGGSSGYTF.

This clone has just a few counts. This chain uses TRBV5-5 with TRBJ2-6, with no clear D. The V end was cut by 7 bases, the J end by 0 bases, with 17 bases between. This CDR3 contains 17 residues. Germline V gene data show CDR1 as SGHKS and CDR2 as YYEKEE (reference sequence). The CDR3 sequence is CASAPTAGLSGANVLTF. CDR3 bases: TGTGCCAGCGCCCCTACGGCTGGGCTCTCTGGGGCCAACGTCCTGACTTTC.

The chain uses TRBV6-5 and TRBJ2-1, with no clear D. The ends were cut back, 2 bases at V and 0 bases at J, with 11 bases in the middle. Germline CDR1 MNHEY, CDR2 SVGAGI. The CDR3 has 16 amino acids. CDR3 DNA sequence: TGTGCCAGCAGTTACCAGGTAGACCGCTCCTACAATGAGCAGTTCTTC. Encoded protein: CASSYQVDRSYNEQFF.

This chain connects TRBV5-3 to TRBJ2-5, with 7 bases identical to TRBD1. TRBV5-3 carries the ORF label, with uncertain function. The V and J ends lost 4 bases and 5 bases, in that order; junction bases with no gene match: 5. The CDR3 length is 13 residues. CDR3 bases: TGTGCCAGAAGCGCCGGACAGGATGAGACCCAGTACTTC. It is translated as CARSAGQDETQYF.

Here the CDR3 reads CASSSDRILGEQYF. CDR3 DNA sequence: TGTGCCAGCAGTTCAGACAGGATTTTGGGAGAGCAGTACTTC. This sequence joins TRBV27 and TRBJ2-7; weak D call: TRBD1 (6 bases). Germline V gives CDR1 MNHEY, CDR2 SMNVEV (reference sequence). V was trimmed by 4 bases and J by 7 bases, leaving 17 bases between them. The CDR3 covers 14 residues.

V usage is TRBV7-2 and J usage is TRBJ2-1; 12 bases line up with TRBD2. The CDR3 runs to 16 residues. CDR1 and CDR2 from the germline V gene are SGHTA and FQGNSA. Germline trimming cut 5 bases from V and 8 bases from J; bases unmatched to any gene: 10. Written as DNA, the CDR3 is TGTGCCAGCAGCATGACTAGCGGGAGATCTACCTATGAGCAGTTCTTC. This encodes CASSMTSGRSTYEQFF.

The gene calls are TRBV29-1 and TRBJ1-1; 7 bases map to TRBD1. With 6 bases clipped from V and 3 bases from J, the junction kept 4 bases outside the gene matches. This CDR3 has 12 residues. The germline V gene has CDR1 SQVTM and CDR2 ANQGSEA. CDR3 sequence reads: CSVGTAYTEAFF. The CDR3 coding sequence is TGCAGCGTAGGGACAGCCTACACTGAAGCTTTCTTT.

The table lists this clone with a few counts. The gene calls are TRBV11-2 and TRBJ2-1; 9 nucleotides line up with TRBD2. The CDR3 runs to 15 residues. V lost 3 bases and J lost 7; bases outside the gene matches: 7. From germline, CDR1 is SGHAT and CDR2 FQNNGV. DNA for the CDR3: TGTGCCAGCAGCTTCACTAGCGGGTCTGGTAATGAGCAGTTCTTC. Its protein is CASSFTSGSGNEQFF.

V and J are TRBV5-1 and TRBJ2-7; 7 nucleotides line up with TRBD2. Germline V gene sequence: CDR1 SGHRS, CDR2 YFSETQ. The CDR3 consists of 15 residues. Trimming cost V 4 bases and J 5 bases; bases outside gene matches: 12. CDR3 nucleotide sequence: TGCGCCAGCAGCCCCTTCGCGGGAGCTTCGAACGAGCAGTACTTC. Its translation: CASSPFAGASNEQYF.

The chain combines TRBV2 with TRBJ2-5; 7 nucleotides agree with TRBD1. With 6 bases clipped from V and 2 bases from J, the junction kept 6 bases outside the gene matches. Germline CDR1 reads SNHLY; CDR2 reads FYNNEI. The CDR3 has 14 residues. DNA of the CDR3: TGTGCCAGCAGCCCACAGGGGCGACAAGAGACCCAGTACTTC. It codes for CASSPQGRQETQYF.